The clone carrying this T cell receptor beta chain is large (0.1 to 1%). These data come from a study of somatic mutations in cytotoxic T cells in rheumatoid arthritis. This CDR3 region has 14 residues. V shed 6 bases, J shed 7 bases, and the junction held 5 bases outside the gene matches. Germline V gives CDR1 LGHNT, CDR2 FRNRAP. Positive selection using magnetic beads isolated the CD4+ and CD8+ cells (purity was checked by flow cytometry). Assay used: immunoSEQ multiplex PCR; TCRdb lists only in-frame clones, some missing. Of roughly 14,000 clones in the sample, about 83% were seen once. The sequenced sample was CD8+ T cells sorted from blood. The receptor comes from an adult with rheumatoid arthritis. V and J are TRBV12-5 and TRBJ2-2; TRBD2 aligns across 10 bases. The CDR3 reads CASGSSGSYGELFF. In nucleotides, the CDR3 is TGTGCTAGTGGCTCTAGCGGGAGTTACGGGGAGCTGTTTTTT.